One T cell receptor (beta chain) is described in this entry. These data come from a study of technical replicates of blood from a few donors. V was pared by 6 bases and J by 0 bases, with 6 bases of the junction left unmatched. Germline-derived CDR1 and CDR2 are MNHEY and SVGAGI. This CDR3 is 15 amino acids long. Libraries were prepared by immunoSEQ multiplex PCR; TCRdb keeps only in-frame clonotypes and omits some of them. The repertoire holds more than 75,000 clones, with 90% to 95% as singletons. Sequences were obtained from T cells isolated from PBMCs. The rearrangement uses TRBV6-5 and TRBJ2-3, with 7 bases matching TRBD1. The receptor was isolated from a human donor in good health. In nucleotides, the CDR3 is TGTGCCAGCAGCCCGGAAGGGGGCAGCACAGATACGCAGTATTTT. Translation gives CASSPEGGSTDTQYF.